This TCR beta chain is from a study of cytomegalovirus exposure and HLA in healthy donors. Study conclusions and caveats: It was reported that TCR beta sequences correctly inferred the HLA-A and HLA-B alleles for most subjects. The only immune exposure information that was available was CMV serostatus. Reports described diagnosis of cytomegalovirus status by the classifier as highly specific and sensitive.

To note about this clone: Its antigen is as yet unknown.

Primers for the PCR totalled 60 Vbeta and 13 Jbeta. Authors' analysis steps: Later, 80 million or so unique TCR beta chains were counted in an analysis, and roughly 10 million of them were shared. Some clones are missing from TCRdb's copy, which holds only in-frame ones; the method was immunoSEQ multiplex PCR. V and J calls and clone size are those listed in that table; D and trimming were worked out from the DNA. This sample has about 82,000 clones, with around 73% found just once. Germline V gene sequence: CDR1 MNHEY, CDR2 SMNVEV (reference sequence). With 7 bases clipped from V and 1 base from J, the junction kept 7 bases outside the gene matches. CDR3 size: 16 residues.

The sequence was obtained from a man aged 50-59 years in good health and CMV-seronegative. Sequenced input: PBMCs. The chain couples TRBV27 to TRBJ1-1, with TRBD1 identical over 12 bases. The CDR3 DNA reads TGTGCCAGCACCCCCGGGACAGGGGGCGGGAACACTGAAGCTTTCTTT. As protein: CASTPGTGGGNTEAFF.